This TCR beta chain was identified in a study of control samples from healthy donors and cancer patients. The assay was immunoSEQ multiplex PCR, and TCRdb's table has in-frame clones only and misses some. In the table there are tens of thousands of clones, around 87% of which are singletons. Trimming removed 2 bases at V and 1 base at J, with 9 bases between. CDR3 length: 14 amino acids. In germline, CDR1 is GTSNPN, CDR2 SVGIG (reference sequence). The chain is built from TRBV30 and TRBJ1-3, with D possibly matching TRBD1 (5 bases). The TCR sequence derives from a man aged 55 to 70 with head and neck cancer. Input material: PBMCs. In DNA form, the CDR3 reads TGTGCCTGGAGTCCAGGGTATTCTGGAAACACCATATATTTT. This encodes CAWSPGYSGNTIYF.